The 27 T cell receptor beta chains presented below share a single source sample, sequenced in a study of T cell repertoires in cytomegalovirus infection. These receptors are not linked to any known antigen. One entry per CDR3 protein results from TCRdb running MiXCR on the reads. The profile shows approximately 730,000 distinct CDR3 sequences, roughly 36% of them singletons. Here the sequenced sample was cultured PBMCs, taken from culture after CMV antigen stimulation. Receptors originate from a human donor in good health (CMV status not recorded). Some clones in this sample may be carry-over from other donors' samples.

On this clonotype: An end of the junction differs from the germline gene, which may be a read error. This sequence joins TRBV28 and TRBJ1-5; no firm D call. The CDR3 totals 12 residues. Per germline, CDR1 MDHEN and CDR2 SYDVKM. This CDR3 reads CATHPPGRAMNF. The CDR3 coding sequence is TGTGCCACTCACCCGCCGGGCCGTGCGATGAATTTT.

This clonotype was seen more than once but under ten times. The chain employs TRBV7-9 and TRBJ2-7, with D tentatively TRBD1 or TRBD2 (5 bases each). Deletions cut 1 base from V and 2 bases from J, with 21 bases between. CDR3 length: 18 amino acids. Germline CDR1 is SEHNR and CDR2 is FQNEAQ (reference sequence). CDR3 in amino acids: CASSLEVGRVSRPYEQYF. The CDR3 region has the DNA TGTGCCAGCAGCTTAGAGGTGGGGCGGGTTTCCAGACCCTACGAGCAGTACTTC.

Ten or more counts support this clonotype. The CDR3 coding sequence is TGTGCCAGCTGCTACGGGACAGGGGAGGAAAAACTGTTTTTT. Protein: CASCYGTGEEKLFF. The chain carries TRBV7-2 and TRBJ1-4; 10 bases are shared with TRBD1. From germline, CDR1 is SGHTA and CDR2 FQGNSA. Trimming took 8 bases from V and 8 from J; bases not matched to a gene: 8. The CDR3 totals 14 residues.

This clonotype was counted only a few times. V gene TRBV5-1 combines with J gene TRBJ2-7, with 11 bases fitting TRBD1. The CDR3 loop spans 13 amino acids. The V gene's germline CDR1 is SGHRS and CDR2 YFSETQ. V gave up 3 bases and J gave up 5 bases; unmatched junction bases: 1. CDR3 amino acids: CASSWGQGDEQYF. The CDR3 DNA follows: TGCGCCAGCAGCTGGGGACAGGGGGACGAGCAGTACTTC.

This clonotype was counted at least ten times. The J gene is TRBJ2-1, the V gene TRBV4-1; 14 nucleotides line up with TRBD2. This CDR3 spans 18 amino acids. Germline loops: CDR1 MGHRA, CDR2 YSYEKL. The V and J ends lost 3 bases and 6 bases, in that order; junction bases with no gene match: 10. CDR3 DNA: TGCGCCAGCAGCCACACACCGGGACTAGCGGGAGAAATCAATGAGCAGTTCTTC. Its protein product is CASSHTPGLAGEINEQFF.

This chain links TRBV20-1 with TRBJ2-3, with 13 positions matching TRBD2. The ends lost 2 bases at V and 4 bases at J; junction bases unmatched: 0. This CDR3 spans 14 amino acids. From germline, CDR1 is DFQATT and CDR2 SNEGSKA (reference sequence). CDR3 loop: CSARTSGRADTQYF. DNA for the CDR3: TGCAGTGCTAGAACTAGCGGGAGGGCAGATACGCAGTATTTT.

The CDR3, as DNA: TGCGCCAGCAGCAACCGGGTCGCCCTAAGGGCTGAAGCTTTCTTT. Amino acid sequence: CASSNRVALRAEAFF. The V and J genes are TRBV4-1 and TRBJ1-1, with D unclear. This CDR3 is built from 15 residues. Germline-derived CDR1 and CDR2 are MGHRA and YSYEKL. V was cut by 5 bases and J by 6 bases, with 19 bases left in between.

The table lists this clonotype with a few counts. V and J are TRBV27 and TRBJ1-2, with D maybe TRBD1 (5 bases). CDR1 and CDR2 (germline): MNHEY, SMNVEV (reference sequence). The CDR3 is made up of 13 amino acids. V was trimmed by 4 bases and J by 3 bases, leaving 9 bases between them. As DNA, the CDR3 is TGTGCCAGCAGTTCGGACACGGACTATGGCTACACCTTC. Amino acids: CASSSDTDYGYTF.

In DNA form, the CDR3 reads TGTGCCAGCAGCTCCCTAGACAGGGGGCAAACGAACATTCAGTACTTC. Translated: CASSSLDRGQTNIQYF. The V call is TRBV7-8, the J call TRBJ2-4; 10 positions agree with TRBD1. CDR1 and CDR2 from the germline V gene are SGHVS and FQNEAQ. With V trimmed by 4 bases and J by 7 bases, 10 bases remained unmatched. This CDR3 has 16 residues.

This clonotype has a handful of counts. V is TRBV12-3 or TRBV12-4 and J is TRBJ1-2; D is ambiguous. V gave up 6 bases and J gave up 5 bases, with 10 bases separating them. The CDR3 loop spans 12 amino acids. CDR3 loop: CASSMDRYGYTF. Here the CDR3 DNA reads TGTGCCAGCAGCATGGACCGTTATGGCTACACCTTC.

The table lists this clonotype with many counts. V usage is TRBV7-6 and J usage is TRBJ2-7; D is tentatively TRBD1 or TRBD2 (6 bases each). From germline, CDR1 is SGHVS and CDR2 FNYEAQ. V dropped 4 bases and J dropped 5 bases, with 21 bases sitting between them. The CDR3 totals 16 residues. The chain's CDR3 is CASSSSWGARFNEQYF. The CDR3 DNA reads TGTGCCAGCAGCTCGTCCTGGGGGGCTAGATTCAACGAGCAGTACTTC.

This chain links TRBV12-3 or TRBV12-4 with TRBJ1-3, with D possibly matching TRBD1 (6 bases). The CDR3 runs 14 residues. Trimming cost V 3 bases and J 4 bases, with 10 bases left between them. For the CDR3, the DNA is TGTGCCAGCAGTTTCGGTCAGGGGGGAAACACCATATATTTT. Translated: CASSFGQGGNTIYF.

This clonotype was counted between two and nine times. This chain connects TRBV12-5 to TRBJ1-5, with D hard to call. The CDR3 runs to 19 residues. Trimming pared 1 base from V and 8 bases from J, leaving 27 bases between. CDR1 is LGHNT and CDR2 is FRNRAP in the germline V gene. The CDR3 bases are TGTGCTAGTGGTTTGGGTGCCCCTAAGGCAGCTAAGAGGGTTGAGCCCCAGCATTTT. It is translated as CASGLGAPKAAKRVEPQHF.

About this clonotype: At one end, the junction sequence differs from germline, possibly due to a read error. V usage is TRBV7-2 and J usage is TRBJ2-6; possibly TRBD1 or TRBD2 for D (5 bases each). CDR1 is SGHTA, CDR2 FQGNSA, per germline. This CDR3 spans 16 amino acids. CDR3 sequence (DNA): TGTGCCAGCAGCTCCCGCAGTGCCGCCGGGGCCAACTTCCTGACTTTC. Residues: CASSSRSAAGANFLTF.

The rearrangement joins TRBV19 to TRBJ2-7, with D maybe TRBD2 (6 bases). Trimming pared 3 bases from V and 4 bases from J, leaving 16 bases between. Germline-derived CDR1 and CDR2 are LNHDA and SQIVND (reference sequence). CDR3 length equals 15 residues. The CDR3, as DNA: TGTGCCAGTAGTATTTTGCTAGCGAGTGTGTACGAGCAGTACTTC. This translates into CASSILLASVYEQYF.

The sample holds many counts of this clonotype. CDR3 region: CASSRTGSTEAFF. Here the CDR3 DNA reads TGTGCCAGCAGCCGGACAGGGAGCACTGAAGCTTTCTTT. V is TRBV7-2 and J is TRBJ1-1; TRBD1 matches at 8 bases. V lost 5 bases, J lost 4 bases, and 3 bases stayed unmatched. The CDR3 is made up of 13 amino acids. Germline lookup yields CDR1 SGHTA and CDR2 FQGNSA.

This clonotype was seen at least ten times. The V and J genes are TRBV7-2 and TRBJ2-3, with 8 bases that match TRBD1. The V gene's germline CDR1 is SGHTA and CDR2 FQGNSA. CDR3 length: 14 residues. The J segment lost 2 bases and the V segment lost 4 bases, leaving 2 bases of the junction unmatched. The CDR3: CASSSDRVTDTQYF. The CDR3 nucleotides read TGTGCCAGCAGCTCGGACAGGGTCACAGATACGCAGTATTTT.

This clonotype was seen repeatedly, ten times or more. The chain employs TRBV7-2 and TRBJ1-1; tentative D call: TRBD1 (6 bases). The length of the CDR3 is 14 residues. The germline V gene has CDR1 SGHTA and CDR2 FQGNSA. Between the trimmed V and J ends, which lost 0 bases and 11 bases, there was a span of 16 bases. CDR3 protein: CASSLAGGGGSAFF. In DNA, the CDR3 is TGTGCCAGCAGCTTAGCGGGGGGCGGAGGGTCGGCTTTCTTT.

This clonotype was found once. The chain joins TRBV30 to TRBJ2-7; D not resolved. Germline V gene lookup returns CDR1 GTSNPN and CDR2 SVGIG (reference sequence). The CDR3 runs 10 residues. The V gene lost 5 bases and the J gene lost 3 bases, with 5 bases spanning the gap. In DNA form, the CDR3 reads TGTGCCTGGGGGATCTACGAGCAGTACTTC. Translation gives CAWGIYEQYF. The entire variable domain, with the rest obtained from reference TRBV30 and TRBJ2-7, is as follows: SQTIHQWPATLVQPVGSPLSLECTVEGTSNPNLYWYRQAAGRGLQLLFYSVGIGQISSEVPQNLSASRPQDRQFILSSKKLLLSDSGFYLCAWGIYEQYFGPGTRLTVT.

The count of this clonotype is one. The chain carries TRBV5-5 and TRBJ2-4, with 8 bases matching TRBD2. CDR1 and CDR2 from the germline V gene are SGHKS and YYEKEE (reference sequence). The CDR3 contains 14 residues. V dropped 4 bases and J dropped 6; count of bases not matched to a gene: 6. The CDR3 nucleotides are TGTGCCAGCAGCCCGGGACTAGACGCAAACATTCAGTACTTC. It translates to CASSPGLDANIQYF.

The chain recombines TRBV12-3 or TRBV12-4 with TRBJ2-1, with D tentatively TRBD1 (5 bases). The CDR3 loop spans 13 amino acids. The CDR3 nucleotides are TGTGCTACCCTTAGGGCAGGGAACAGTGAGCAGTTCTTC. It specifies CATLRAGNSEQFF.

As concerns this clonotype: A much larger clone differs from this one at a single base, so this may be a read error. Because it lacks the conserved phenylalanine or tryptophan at the end, this CDR3 is likely a read error. The chain is built from TRBV7-2 and TRBJ1-6; D might be TRBD1 (5 bases). This CDR3 is 15 amino acids long. CDR1 is SGHTA, CDR2 FQGNSA, per germline. V was shortened by 5 bases and J by 7 bases, with 15 bases between the two germline ends. In nucleotides, the CDR3 is TGTGCCAGCAGCGAATATGGGGCCGCAAATTCACCCCTCCACGTT. Residues: CASSEYGAANSPLHV.

At least ten counts were recorded for this clonotype. CDR3 region: CASSLDHTRGNTIYF. In nucleotides, the CDR3 is TGTGCCAGCAGCTTAGACCATACACGTGGAAACACCATATATTTT. The chain combines TRBV7-2 with TRBJ1-3; the D is unclear. Germline values: CDR1 SGHTA, CDR2 FQGNSA. The germline V and J ends were trimmed by 1 base and 3 bases, with 10 bases remaining between them. The CDR3 has 15 residues.

The chain uses TRBV6-7 and TRBJ2-7, with 7 bases fitting TRBD2. TRBV6-7 carries the ORF label, with uncertain function. This CDR3 spans 18 amino acids. V lost 6 bases, J lost 0 bases, and 17 bases stayed unmatched. In DNA form, the CDR3 reads TGTGCCAGCAGCCAACCGACCCCTAGCGGCGGGAGCTCCTACGAGCAGTACTTC. Translation gives CASSQPTPSGGSSYEQYF.

The chain carries TRBV27 and TRBJ2-5; D remains ambiguous. Germline-derived CDR1 and CDR2 are MNHEY and SMNVEV (reference sequence). The CDR3 consists of 14 residues. V was trimmed by 2 bases and J by 5 bases, leaving 12 bases between them. Here the CDR3 DNA reads TGTGCCAGCAGTTTAGACTCAACCGGGGAGACCCAGTACTTC. Translated, it gives CASSLDSTGETQYF.

The V gene is TRBV5-4, the J gene TRBJ2-1; possible D gene TRBD2, 5 bases. The CDR3 has 15 amino acids. V was trimmed by 3 bases and J by 7 bases, leaving 17 bases between them. Germline CDR1 SGHNT, CDR2 YYREEE (reference sequence). The CDR3 coding sequence is TGTGCCAGCAGCTCTCGTGGTAGCGCCCATAATGAGCAGTTCTTC. Its translation is CASSSRGSAHNEQFF.

This sequence joins TRBV10-3 and TRBJ1-2; D not certain. The V end was cut by 4 bases, the J end by 3 bases, with 9 bases between. This CDR3 comprises 13 residues. Germline loops: CDR1 ENHRY, CDR2 SYGVKD. CDR3 sequence reads: CAISAIPHYGYTF. DNA for the CDR3: TGTGCCATCAGTGCGATTCCCCACTATGGCTACACCTTC.